The source of this T cell receptor beta chain is a study of cytomegalovirus exposure and HLA in healthy donors. Whole-study findings and limits: Later analysis identified about 18,000 TCR beta sequences associated with HLA alleles, using a false discovery rate threshold of 0.05. Immune exposure data for these donors was limited to CMV serostatus. Specific recognition of CMV antigens was confirmed in vitro for a few chains (all CMV-associated).

The CDR3 covers 13 residues. The germline V gene has CDR1 SQVTM and CDR2 ANQGSEA. Trimming stripped 4 bases from V and 6 bases from J, with 12 bases between. The PCR was carried out with 60 Vbeta primers and 13 Jbeta primers. TCRdb's copy holds only in-frame clones and misses some; the assay was immunoSEQ multiplex PCR. The table has approximately 110,000 clones, around 80% seen once. About this clone: Its target is unknown.

The gene calls are TRBV29-1 and TRBJ2-2; perhaps TRBD2 as D (5 bases). The TCR comes from a man aged 25-45 years in good health and CMV-seropositive. Sequencing was done on a sample of PBMCs. The CDR3 region is CSVAATGAGELFF. The CDR3 nucleotides read TGCAGCGTTGCCGCTACCGGGGCCGGGGAGCTGTTTTTT.